This TCR beta chain originates from a study of identical twins. In TCRdb, the 5' RACE reads were re-called with MiXCR into one record per CDR3 protein. The sample holds some 270,000 distinct CDR3 sequences, roughly 8.7% seen once. CDR1 SEHNR and CDR2 FQNEAQ come from the germline V gene (reference sequence). V was shortened by 3 bases and J by 6 bases, with 8 bases between the two germline ends. CDR3 length equals 13 residues. General observations from the study: Possibly, invariant MAIT and iNKT cells partly confounded zero-insertion analyses.

About this clonotype itself: The antigen is undetermined.

A further study also used this sample, focusing on yellow fever vaccine responses in identical twins.

Source material: CD8+ T cells sorted from blood. This clonotype was sampled from a woman aged 18-30 years in good health. The chain combines TRBV7-9 with TRBJ2-2, with D perhaps matching TRBD1 or TRBD2 (5 bases each). The CDR3, as DNA: TGTGCCAGCAGCTTCGGGGCTTCCGGGGAGCTGTTTTTT. As protein: CASSFGASGELFF.